Shown below are 32 T cell receptor beta chains from a single sample sequenced in a study of CD8+CD57+ T cells in acquired aplastic anemia. Profiling that covered TCR beta VDJ and CDR3 relied on genomic DNA as its template. TCRdb re-called the reads through MiXCR, storing one row per CDR3 protein. The data show about 400,000 distinct CDR3 sequences, about two thirds seen once. Specimen: sorted CD4+, CD8+, or CD8+CD57+ T cells (not recorded which) from PBMCs. These receptor sequences come from a human donor in good health, serving as a control.

This clonotype has just a few counts. The chain links TRBV19 to TRBJ1-2; possible D gene TRBD1, 6 bases. V was clipped by 6 bases and J by 6 bases, with 8 bases between them. Germline V gene lookup returns CDR1 LNHDA and CDR2 SQIVND (reference sequence). The CDR3 runs to 11 residues. The CDR3 sequence is CASSRTDGYTF. CDR3 nucleotides: TGTGCCAGTAGCAGGACAGATGGCTACACCTTC.

Comments on this clonotype: One junction end disagrees with the germline gene, perhaps due to a read error. This chain uses TRBV2 with TRBJ2-2; perhaps TRBD1 as D (6 bases). Germline CDR1 is SNHLY and CDR2 is FYNNEI. The CDR3 sequence is 17 residues long. The CDR3 loop is CASSFTTGAGNPQHLGF. Written as DNA, the CDR3 is TGTGCCAGCAGCTTTACGACAGGAGCCGGCAACCCCCAGCATTTGGGTTTT.

This clonotype was observed a single time. Germline and junction disagree at one end, which may indicate a read error. V and J are TRBV7-3 and TRBJ2-7; D unresolved. Per the germline V gene, CDR1 is SGHTA and CDR2 is FQGTGA. The CDR3 has 11 amino acids. The CDR3 coding sequence is TGTGCCAGCACCGAATTTTACAAGCAGGACTTC. This encodes CASTEFYKQDF. Filled out from reference TRBV7-3 and TRBJ2-7, the complete variable domain reads GAGVSQTPSNKVTEKGKYVELRCDPISGHTALYWYRQSLGQGPEFLIYFQGTGAADDSGLPNDRFFAVRPEGSVSTLKIQRTERGDSAVYLCASTEFYKQDFGPGTRLTVT.

The V gene is TRBV11-2, the J gene TRBJ1-2; no firm D call. Trimming removed 2 bases from V and 5 bases from J, with 12 bases in between. Germline-derived CDR1 and CDR2 are SGHAT and FQNNGV. CDR3 length: 14 amino acids. The CDR3 region is CASSLRAEDYGYTF. CDR3 coding DNA: TGTGCCAGCAGCTTAAGAGCGGAGGATTATGGCTACACCTTC.

The J gene is TRBJ2-6, the V gene TRBV6-9; D gene unclear. The CDR3 is 14 amino acids. Germline CDR1 is MNHGY and CDR2 is SVAAGI. Between the trimmed V and J ends, which lost 6 bases and 7 bases, there was a span of 13 bases. The DNA of the CDR3 is TGTGCCAGCAGAATAGCAGGTCCCGCCAACGTCCTGACTTTC. Its protein is CASRIAGPANVLTF.

V is TRBV18 and J is TRBJ2-5; 8 bases align to TRBD2. Germline CDR1 KGHSH, CDR2 LQKENI. The V and J ends lost 6 bases and 2 bases, in that order; junction bases with no gene match: 8. The CDR3 has 15 residues. CDR3 sequence: CASSATGGVQETQYF. The CDR3 bases are TGTGCCAGCTCGGCGACCGGGGGGGTTCAAGAGACCCAGTACTTC.

The chain links TRBV15 to TRBJ2-3, with a weak D call TRBD1 (5 bases). V lost 5 bases, J lost 2 bases, and 8 bases lay in between. The CDR3 is 13 amino acids. Per the germline V gene, CDR1 is LNHNV and CDR2 is YYDKDF (reference sequence). The CDR3 region is CATSPGYTDTQYF. The CDR3 DNA sequence: TGTGCCACCAGCCCAGGGTACACAGATACGCAGTATTTT.

Remarks on this clonotype: Given a much more abundant clone one base away, this may be a read error. V usage is TRBV12-3 or TRBV12-4 and J usage is TRBJ2-3; D not resolved. Trimming cost V 2 bases and J 8 bases, with 20 bases left between them. This CDR3 region has 16 residues. The CDR3 sequence is CASSLLLDRGLGTQYF. CDR3 DNA: TGTGCCAGCAGTTTACTCCTAGACCGTGGTCTCGGTACGCAGTATTTT.

This clonotype showed up just a few times. The CDR3 end shows no conserved phenylalanine or tryptophan, and so a read error is likely. The DNA is omitted, as the CDR3 cannot be located on it reliably, and the CDR3 follows TCRdb's listing. The chain is built from TRBV7-2 and TRBJ2-7; TRBD2, the table's D call, was not compared with the DNA. The length of the CDR3 is 9 amino acids, counting both ends. Germline V lookup: CDR1 SGHTA, CDR2 FQGNSA. CDR3 sequence reads: CASSQDSGP.

The table lists this clonotype with many counts. This rearrangement joins TRBV10-3 to TRBJ1-3; D is undetermined. The germline V gene has CDR1 ENHRY and CDR2 SYGVKD. V lost 4 bases to trimming and J lost 2 bases, with 12 bases between them. The CDR3 totals 15 residues. The CDR3 here is CAISVDGETGNTIYF. The CDR3 DNA is TGTGCCATCAGTGTGGACGGGGAGACTGGAAACACCATATATTTT.

A few counts support this clonotype. J is TRBJ1-5 and V is TRBV2, with D possibly being TRBD1 (6 bases). This CDR3 spans 15 amino acids. V gave up 8 bases and J gave up 2 bases, with 16 bases separating them. Germline assignment: CDR1 SNHLY and CDR2 FYNNEI. The CDR3 DNA is TGTGCCAGCTCTACGGGCAGGGGCGGCAATCAGCCCCAGCATTTT. This codes for CASSTGRGGNQPQHF.

The chain couples TRBV24-1 to TRBJ1-1; D is unresolved. V lost 9 bases and J lost 5, with 15 bases in between. This CDR3 has 13 amino acids. The germline V gene encodes CDR1 KGHDR and CDR2 SFDVKD. The DNA of the CDR3 is TGTGCCACCCGGGCGGGATTAGGAACTGAAGCTTTCTTT. This gives the protein CATRAGLGTEAFF.

The sample holds many counts of this clonotype. The V call is TRBV5-8, the J call TRBJ1-1; D might be TRBD1 (6 bases). With 3 bases removed from V and 11 bases from J, the gap between germline ends came to 14 bases. The CDR3 totals 12 residues. In germline, CDR1 is SGHTS, CDR2 YDEGEE. The CDR3 protein is CASSSGGGQAFF. The CDR3 DNA reads TGTGCCAGCAGCTCAGGCGGGGGGCAGGCTTTCTTT.

This clonotype was detected only once. V gene TRBV19 combines with J gene TRBJ1-3; 9 bases map to TRBD1. Germline CDR1 reads LNHDA; CDR2 reads SQIVND (reference sequence). V was pared by 7 bases and J by 0 bases, with 22 bases of the junction left unmatched. The CDR3 covers 21 residues. The DNA of the CDR3 is TGTGCCAGTACCCCTAGGGCTACGGGACAGGGTCTTAGCTTCTCTGGAAACACCATATATTTT. Amino acids: CASTPRATGQGLSFSGNTIYF.

The rearrangement joins TRBV7-2 to TRBJ1-2; TRBD1 agrees at 8 bases. CDR1 and CDR2 (germline): SGHTA, FQGNSA. J gave up 4 bases and V 5 bases, and 12 bases lay outside the gene matches. The length of the CDR3 is 16 residues. The CDR3, as DNA: TGTGCCAGCAGCCCCTTTACCGGGACAGGCGTCTATGGCTACACCTTC. Its translation: CASSPFTGTGVYGYTF.

V and J are TRBV20-1 and TRBJ2-1, with 8 nucleotides matching TRBD2. Germline trimming cut 1 base from V and 8 bases from J; bases unmatched to any gene: 4. This CDR3 has 13 residues. The germline V gene encodes CDR1 DFQATT and CDR2 SNEGSKA (reference sequence). The CDR3 region is CSARAPRGDEQFF. The CDR3 DNA is TGCAGTGCTAGAGCCCCGCGGGGGGATGAGCAGTTCTTC.

On this clonotype: The junction does not match germline at one end; this may be a read error. The chain joins TRBV5-1 to TRBJ1-5, with unresolved D. Per germline, CDR1 SGHRS and CDR2 YFSETQ. CDR3 length equals 13 residues. The chain's CDR3 is CASSSDTAQPQHF. CDR3 nucleotides: TGTGCCAGCAGCAGTGACACAGCACAGCCCCAGCATTTT.

This clonotype was seen more than once but under ten times. The chain links TRBV19 to TRBJ1-1; maybe TRBD1 (6 bases). The ends were cut back, 9 bases at V and 3 bases at J, with 14 bases in the middle. The CDR3 contains 13 residues. Germline CDR1 reads LNHDA; CDR2 reads SQIVND (reference sequence). CDR3 amino acids: CASSLGGHTEAFF. The CDR3 bases are TGTGCCAGCAGCTTAGGGGGGCACACTGAAGCTTTCTTT.

This clonotype appeared once. Germline and junction disagree at one end, which may indicate a read error. The CDR3 reads CASRGDVSGNTIYF. In nucleotides, the CDR3 is TGTGCCAGCAGGGGGGACGTCTCTGGAAACACCATATATTTT. The chain links TRBV5-1 to TRBJ1-3, with 7 bases that match TRBD1. Looked up from germline, CDR1 is SGHRS and CDR2 is YFSETQ. There are 14 residues in the CDR3.

The chain joins TRBV2 to TRBJ2-2, with 8 bases fitting TRBD2. This CDR3 region has 14 residues. Looked up from germline, CDR1 is SNHLY and CDR2 is FYNNEI. J was trimmed by 4 bases and V by 7 bases; bases with no gene match: 5. The CDR3 loop reads CASKRESGTGELFF. In nucleotides, the CDR3 is TGTGCCAGCAAGCGGGAGTCGGGCACCGGGGAGCTGTTTTTT.

The chain carries TRBV7-3 and TRBJ2-1; D gene uncertain. V lost 5 bases and J 16 bases, leaving 24 bases between the germline ends. CDR1 and CDR2 from the germline V gene are SGHTA and FQGTGA. This CDR3 is built from 14 residues. CDR3 coding DNA: TGTGCCAGCAGCCTGCGGCGACCGTGCAATTACCCCTTCTTC. Its protein is CASSLRRPCNYPFF.

This clonotype was detected ten times or more. V and J are TRBV7-8 and TRBJ1-3; the D gene is possibly TRBD1 (6 bases). V dropped 1 base and J dropped 7 bases, with 11 bases sitting between them. CDR3 size: 14 residues. Looked up from germline, CDR1 is SGHVS and CDR2 is FQNEAQ. The CDR3 region has the DNA TGTGCCAGCAGCTTAGAGGCAGGGGCGAACACCATATATTTT. Protein product: CASSLEAGANTIYF.

This clonotype occurred many times. This chain uses TRBV20-1 with TRBJ2-5; D not certain. The ends were cut back, 4 bases at V and 2 bases at J, with 8 bases in the middle. This CDR3 has 12 residues. Germline V gene lookup returns CDR1 DFQATT and CDR2 SNEGSKA (reference sequence). The CDR3 here is CSANKAQETQYF. CDR3 sequence (DNA): TGCAGTGCTAATAAAGCACAAGAGACCCAGTACTTC.

A single count supports this clonotype. Since no conserved phenylalanine or tryptophan closes the CDR3, a read error is the likely cause. Because the CDR3's place on the DNA is in doubt, the DNA is left out and the CDR3 is given as listed by TCRdb. The chain combines TRBV7-2 with TRBJ2-3. Per the germline V gene, CDR1 is SGHTA and CDR2 is FQGNSA. The CDR3 is 13 residues long, counting both termini. CDR3 sequence reads: CASSSTHYTSYEQ.

This chain joins TRBV2 and TRBJ1-2, with 10 positions matching TRBD1. Unmatched junction bases numbered 5, after V lost 6 bases and J lost 1 base. From germline, CDR1 is SNHLY and CDR2 FYNNEI. CDR3 size: 15 residues. CDR3: CASSRGQGINYGYTF. CDR3 nucleotide sequence: TGTGCCAGCAGCCGGGGACAGGGGATTAACTATGGCTACACCTTC.

This CDR3 reads CASSSASVQYF. CDR3 DNA sequence: TGTGCCAGCAGCTCCGCTAGCGTGCAGTACTTC. This sequence joins TRBV7-2 and TRBJ2-7; tentative D call: TRBD2 (6 bases). Per germline, CDR1 SGHTA and CDR2 FQGNSA. This CDR3 comprises 11 residues. V was cut by 4 bases and J by 9 bases, with 10 bases left in between.

On this clonotype: Lacking the conserved final phenylalanine or tryptophan, this CDR3 likely reflects a read error. Because the CDR3's place on the DNA is in doubt, the DNA is left out and the CDR3 is given as listed by TCRdb. The chain has TRBV9 and TRBJ1-1. The germline CDR1 and CDR2 sequences are SGDLS and YYNGEE. The CDR3 is 13 amino acids in total, end residues counted. CDR3 sequence: CASSGNAEPNAEL.

This clonotype turned up a few times. A single base separates this from a much larger clone, so it may be a read error. The CDR3 bases are TGTGCCAGCAAGGACGTCTTCAAAGGTGGTTCACCCCTCCACTTT. The encoded protein is CASKDVFKGGSPLHF. The rearrangement uses TRBV6-4 and TRBJ1-6; D is unclear. Trimming pared 7 bases from V and 9 bases from J, leaving 19 bases between. CDR3 length equals 15 residues. Looked up from germline, CDR1 is MRHNA and CDR2 is SNTAGT.

Comment on this clonotype: No conserved phenylalanine or tryptophan ends this CDR3, so it is likely a read error. The J gene is TRBJ1-2, the V gene TRBV19, with TRBD1 as a possible D gene (5 bases). CDR1 and CDR2 from the germline V gene are LNHDA and SQIVND (reference sequence). The CDR3 runs to 14 residues. Between the trimmed V and J ends, which lost 3 bases and 3 bases, there was a span of 11 bases. The CDR3 loop reads CASSIPGSYYGYTL. CDR3 DNA: TGTGCCAGTAGTATCCCAGGGTCGTACTATGGCTACACCCTC.

This clonotype appeared once. With a much larger clone just one base away, this may be a read error. This sequence joins TRBV27 and TRBJ2-2, with D possibly matching TRBD1 (5 bases). Germline CDR1 is MNHEY and CDR2 is SMNVEV (reference sequence). The CDR3 is made up of 14 amino acids. The CDR3, as DNA: TGTGTCAGCAGTTTAGACAGAGTCACCGGGGAGCTGTTTTTT. It codes for CVSSLDRVTGELFF.

V usage is TRBV2 and J usage is TRBJ2-5, with D unclear. Per germline, CDR1 SNHLY and CDR2 FYNNEI. The V end was cut by 8 bases, the J end by 12 bases, with 25 bases between. The CDR3 has 14 amino acids. CDR3 in DNA: TGTGCCAGCTCTCAACCTTACCGGCTTGCAACCGAGTACTTC. Amino acids: CASSQPYRLATEYF.

Regarding this clonotype: Lacking the conserved final phenylalanine or tryptophan, this CDR3 likely reflects a read error. The chain employs TRBV7-3 and TRBJ1-2; D call uncertain. The CDR3 runs to 12 residues. Germline loops: CDR1 SGHTA, CDR2 FQGTGA. CDR3 residues: CASSPGPFLYTL. The CDR3 DNA follows: TGCGCCAGCAGCCCAGGTCCTTTTCTGTACACCTTA.